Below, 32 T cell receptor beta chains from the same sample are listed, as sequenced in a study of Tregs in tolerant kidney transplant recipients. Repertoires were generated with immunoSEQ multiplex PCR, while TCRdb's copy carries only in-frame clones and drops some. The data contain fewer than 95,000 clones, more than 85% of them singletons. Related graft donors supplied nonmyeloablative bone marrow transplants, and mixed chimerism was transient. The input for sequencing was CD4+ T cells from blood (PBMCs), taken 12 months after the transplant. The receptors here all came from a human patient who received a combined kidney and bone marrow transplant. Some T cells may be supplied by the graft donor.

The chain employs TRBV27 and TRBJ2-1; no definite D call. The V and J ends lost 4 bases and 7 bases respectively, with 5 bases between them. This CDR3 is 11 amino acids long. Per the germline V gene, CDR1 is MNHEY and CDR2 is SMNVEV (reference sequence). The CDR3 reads CASSYLNEQFF. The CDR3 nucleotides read TGTGCCAGCAGTTACCTAAATGAGCAGTTCTTC.

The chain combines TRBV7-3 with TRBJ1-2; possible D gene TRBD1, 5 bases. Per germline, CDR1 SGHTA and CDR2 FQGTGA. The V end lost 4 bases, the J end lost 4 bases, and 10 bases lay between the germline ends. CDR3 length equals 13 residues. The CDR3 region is CASSSSQGYGYTF. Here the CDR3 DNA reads TGTGCCAGCAGCTCGTCCCAGGGCTATGGCTACACCTTC.

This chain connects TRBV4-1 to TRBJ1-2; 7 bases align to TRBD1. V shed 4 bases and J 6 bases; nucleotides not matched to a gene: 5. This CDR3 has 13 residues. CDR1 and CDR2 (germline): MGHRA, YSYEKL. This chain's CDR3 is CASSLDRVDGYTF. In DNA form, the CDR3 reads TGCGCCAGCAGCCTAGACAGGGTTGATGGCTACACCTTC.

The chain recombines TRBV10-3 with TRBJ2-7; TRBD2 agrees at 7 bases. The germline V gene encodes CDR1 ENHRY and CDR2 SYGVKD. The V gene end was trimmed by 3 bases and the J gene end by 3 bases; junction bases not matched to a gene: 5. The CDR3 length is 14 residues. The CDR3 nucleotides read TGTGCCATCAGTGAACGACTAGCCGACTACGAGCAGTACTTC. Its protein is CAISERLADYEQYF.

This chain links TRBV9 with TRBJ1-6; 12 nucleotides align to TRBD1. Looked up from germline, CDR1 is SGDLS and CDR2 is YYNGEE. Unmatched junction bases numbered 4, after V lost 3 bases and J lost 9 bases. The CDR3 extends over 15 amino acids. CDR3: CASSGGTGGGSPLHF. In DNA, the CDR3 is TGTGCCAGCAGCGGGGGGACAGGGGGCGGTTCACCCCTCCACTTT.

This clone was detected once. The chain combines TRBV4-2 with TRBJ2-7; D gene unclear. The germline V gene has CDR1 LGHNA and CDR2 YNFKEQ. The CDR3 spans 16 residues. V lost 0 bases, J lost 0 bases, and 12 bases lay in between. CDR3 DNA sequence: TGTGCCAGCAGCCAAGATTCCAGCGCGAGCTCCTACGAGCAGTACTTC. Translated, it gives CASSQDSSASSYEQYF.

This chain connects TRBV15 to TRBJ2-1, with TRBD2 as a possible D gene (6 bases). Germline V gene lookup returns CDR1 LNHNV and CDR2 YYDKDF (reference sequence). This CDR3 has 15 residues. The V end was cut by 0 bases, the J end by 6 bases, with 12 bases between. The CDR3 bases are TGTGCCACCAGCAGAGATCCGGGGGAAGGCAATGAGCAGTTCTTC. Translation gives CATSRDPGEGNEQFF.

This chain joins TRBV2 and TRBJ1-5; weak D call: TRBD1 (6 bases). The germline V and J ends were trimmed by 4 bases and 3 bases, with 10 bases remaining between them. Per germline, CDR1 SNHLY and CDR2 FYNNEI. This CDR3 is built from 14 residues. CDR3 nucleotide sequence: TGTGCCAGCAGTGGCCAGGGGATCAATCAGCCCCAGCATTTT. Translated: CASSGQGINQPQHF.

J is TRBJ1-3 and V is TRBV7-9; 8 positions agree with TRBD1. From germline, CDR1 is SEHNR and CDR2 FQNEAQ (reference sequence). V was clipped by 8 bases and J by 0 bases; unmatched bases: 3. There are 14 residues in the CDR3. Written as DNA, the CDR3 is TGTGCCAGCTCCAGGGGGCTCTCTGGAAACACCATATATTTT. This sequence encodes CASSRGLSGNTIYF.

In nucleotides, the CDR3 is TGTGCCAGCAGCGTAGTTCCAGGGGCGGTGTACGAGCAGTACTTC. Its protein is CASSVVPGAVYEQYF. The gene calls are TRBV9 and TRBJ2-7; tentatively, D is TRBD1 (6 bases). Germline V lookup: CDR1 SGDLS, CDR2 YYNGEE. V lost 0 bases, J lost 4 bases, and 14 bases lay in between. The CDR3 covers 15 residues.

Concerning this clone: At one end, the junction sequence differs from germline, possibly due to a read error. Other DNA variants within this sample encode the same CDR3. DNA of the CDR3: TGTGCCAGCAGCGTGGGCAGGGGCAATTCCCCCCTCCACTTT. Encoded protein: CASSVGRGNSPLHF. The rearrangement uses TRBV7-2 and TRBJ1-6; possible D gene TRBD1, 6 bases. The CDR3 contains 14 residues. Germline values: CDR1 SGHTA, CDR2 FQGNSA.

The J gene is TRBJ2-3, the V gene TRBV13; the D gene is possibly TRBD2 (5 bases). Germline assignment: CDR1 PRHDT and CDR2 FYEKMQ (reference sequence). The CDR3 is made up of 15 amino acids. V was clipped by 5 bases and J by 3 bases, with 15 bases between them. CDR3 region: CASSPSLLRTDTQYF. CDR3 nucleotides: TGTGCCAGCAGCCCTAGCCTCTTACGAACAGATACGCAGTATTTT. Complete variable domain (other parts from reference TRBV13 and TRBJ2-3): AAGVIQSPRHLIKEKRETATLKCYPIPRHDTVYWYQQGPGQDPQFLISFYEKMQSDKGSIPDRFSAQQFSDYHSELNMSSLELGDSALYFCASSPSLLRTDTQYFGPGTRLTVL.

CDR3: CATSKQGVGEQYF. CDR3 nucleotide sequence: TGTGCCACCAGCAAACAGGGGGTCGGCGAGCAGTACTTC. This chain links TRBV15 with TRBJ2-7; 8 bases are shared with TRBD1. Looked up from germline, CDR1 is LNHNV and CDR2 is YYDKDF (reference sequence). The CDR3 is made up of 13 amino acids. J gave up 6 bases and V 4 bases, and 5 bases lay outside the gene matches.

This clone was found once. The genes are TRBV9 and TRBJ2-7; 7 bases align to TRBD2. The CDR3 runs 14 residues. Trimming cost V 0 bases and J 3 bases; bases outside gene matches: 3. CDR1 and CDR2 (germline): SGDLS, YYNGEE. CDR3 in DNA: TGTGCCAGCAGCGTAGATCCGGGGGGCTACGAGCAGTACTTC. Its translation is CASSVDPGGYEQYF.

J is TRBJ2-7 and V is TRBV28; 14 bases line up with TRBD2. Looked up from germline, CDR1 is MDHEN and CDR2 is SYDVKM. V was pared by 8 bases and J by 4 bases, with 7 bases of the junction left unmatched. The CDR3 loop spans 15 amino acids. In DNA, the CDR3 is TGTGCCAGCGGGACTAGCGGGAGTCCCCTTTACGAGCAGTACTTC. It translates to CASGTSGSPLYEQYF.

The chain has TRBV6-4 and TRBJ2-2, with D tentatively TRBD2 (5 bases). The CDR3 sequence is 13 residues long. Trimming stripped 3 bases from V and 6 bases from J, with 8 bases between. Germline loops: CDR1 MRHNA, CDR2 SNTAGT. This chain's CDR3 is CASSEERAGELFF. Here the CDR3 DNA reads TGTGCCAGCAGTGAAGAGAGGGCCGGGGAGCTGTTTTTT.

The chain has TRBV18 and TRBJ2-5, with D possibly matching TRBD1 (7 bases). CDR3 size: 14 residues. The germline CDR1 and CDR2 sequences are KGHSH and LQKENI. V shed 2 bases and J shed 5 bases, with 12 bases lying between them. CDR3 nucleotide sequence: TGTGCCAGCTCACCAGACAGGGCGGGGGAGACCCAGTACTTC. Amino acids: CASSPDRAGETQYF.

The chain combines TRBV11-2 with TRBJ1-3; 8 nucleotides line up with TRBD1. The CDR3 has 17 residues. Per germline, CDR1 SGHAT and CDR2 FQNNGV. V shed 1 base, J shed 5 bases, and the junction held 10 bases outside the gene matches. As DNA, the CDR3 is TGTGCCAGCAGCTTAGTATGGACAGGGAGTGAGAGAAACACCATATATTTT. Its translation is CASSLVWTGSERNTIYF. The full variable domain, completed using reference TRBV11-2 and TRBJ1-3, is EAGVAQSPRYKIIEKRQSVAFWCNPISGHATLYWYQQILGQGPKLLIQFQNNGVVDDSQLPKDRFSAERLKGVDSTLKIQPAKLEDSAVYLCASSLVWTGSERNTIYFGEGSWLTVV.

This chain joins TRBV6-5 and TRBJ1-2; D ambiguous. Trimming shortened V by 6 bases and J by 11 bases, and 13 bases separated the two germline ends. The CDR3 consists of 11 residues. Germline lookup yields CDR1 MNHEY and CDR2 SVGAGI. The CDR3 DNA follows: TGTGCCAGCAGGTGGGAGGAGTGGTACACCTTC. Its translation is CASRWEEWYTF.

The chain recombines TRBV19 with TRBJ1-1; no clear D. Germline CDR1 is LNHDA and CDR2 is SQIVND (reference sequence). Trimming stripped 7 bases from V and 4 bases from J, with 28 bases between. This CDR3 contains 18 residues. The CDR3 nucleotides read TGTGCCAGTAAATTGGCAGCCCTCGGGAGTGGGAAGTCCACTGAAGCTTTCTTT. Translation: CASKLAALGSGKSTEAFF.

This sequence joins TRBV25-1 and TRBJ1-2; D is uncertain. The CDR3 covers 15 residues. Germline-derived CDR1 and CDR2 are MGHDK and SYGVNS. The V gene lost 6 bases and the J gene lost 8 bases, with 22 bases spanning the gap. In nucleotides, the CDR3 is TGTGCCAGCAGCACCCACCGGTGGGAGGGTAAGGGCTACACCTTC. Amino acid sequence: CASSTHRWEGKGYTF.

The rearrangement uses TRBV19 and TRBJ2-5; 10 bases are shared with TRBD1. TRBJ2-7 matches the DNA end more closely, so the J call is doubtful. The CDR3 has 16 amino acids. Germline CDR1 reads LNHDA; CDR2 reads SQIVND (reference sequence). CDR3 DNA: TGTGCCAGTAGTATTGCCGAGGGACAGGGGTGGGACGAGCAGTACTTC. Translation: CASSIAEGQGWDEQYF.

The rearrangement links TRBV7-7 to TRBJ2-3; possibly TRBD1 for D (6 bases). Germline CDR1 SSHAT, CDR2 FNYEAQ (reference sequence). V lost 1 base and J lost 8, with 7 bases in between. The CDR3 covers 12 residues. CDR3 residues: CASSLEGGTQYF. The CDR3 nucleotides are TGTGCCAGCAGCTTAGAAGGGGGTACGCAGTATTTT.

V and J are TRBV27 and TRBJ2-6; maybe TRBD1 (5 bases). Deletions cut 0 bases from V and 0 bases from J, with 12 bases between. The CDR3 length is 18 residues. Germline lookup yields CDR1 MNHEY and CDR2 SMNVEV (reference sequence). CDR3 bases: TGTGCCAGCAGTTTATCCCAGGGAATATACTCTGGGGCCAACGTCCTGACTTTC. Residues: CASSLSQGIYSGANVLTF.

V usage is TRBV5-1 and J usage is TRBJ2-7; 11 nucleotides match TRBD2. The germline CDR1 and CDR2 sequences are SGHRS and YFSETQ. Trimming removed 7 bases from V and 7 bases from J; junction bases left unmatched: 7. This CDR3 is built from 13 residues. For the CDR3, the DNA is TGCGCCAGCGCTACTAGCGGGGGTCAAGAGCAGTACTTC. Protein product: CASATSGGQEQYF.

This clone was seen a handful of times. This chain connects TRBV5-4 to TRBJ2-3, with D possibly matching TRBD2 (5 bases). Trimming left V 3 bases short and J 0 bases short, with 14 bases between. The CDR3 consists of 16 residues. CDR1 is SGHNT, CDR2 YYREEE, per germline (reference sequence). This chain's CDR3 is CASSYYGGGSTDTQYF. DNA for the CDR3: TGTGCCAGCAGCTATTACGGCGGCGGGAGCACAGATACGCAGTATTTT.

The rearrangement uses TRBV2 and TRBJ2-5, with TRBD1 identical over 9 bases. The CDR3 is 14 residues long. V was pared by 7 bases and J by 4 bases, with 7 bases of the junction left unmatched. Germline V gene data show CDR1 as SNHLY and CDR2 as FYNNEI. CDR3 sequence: CASTDRGRRETQYF. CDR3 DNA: TGTGCCAGCACCGACAGGGGGAGAAGAGAGACCCAGTACTTC.

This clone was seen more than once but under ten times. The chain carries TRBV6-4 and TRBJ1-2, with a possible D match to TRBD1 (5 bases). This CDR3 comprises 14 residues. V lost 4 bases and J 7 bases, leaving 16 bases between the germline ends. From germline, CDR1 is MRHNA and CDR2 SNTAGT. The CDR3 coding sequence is TGTGCCAGCAGTGCCCCGGCGGGGGGTGTTGGCTACACCTTC. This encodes CASSAPAGGVGYTF.

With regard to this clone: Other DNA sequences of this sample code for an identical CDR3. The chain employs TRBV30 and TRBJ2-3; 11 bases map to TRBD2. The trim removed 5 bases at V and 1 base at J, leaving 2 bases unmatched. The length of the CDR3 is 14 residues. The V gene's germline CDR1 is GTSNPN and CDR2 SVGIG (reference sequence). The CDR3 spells CAWGTSGRTDTQYF. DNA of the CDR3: TGTGCCTGGGGGACTAGCGGACGCACAGATACGCAGTATTTT.

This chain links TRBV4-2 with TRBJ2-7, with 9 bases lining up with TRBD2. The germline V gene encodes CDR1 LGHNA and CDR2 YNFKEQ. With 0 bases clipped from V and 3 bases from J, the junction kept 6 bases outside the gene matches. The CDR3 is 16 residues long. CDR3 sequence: CASSQDPLAGSYEQYF. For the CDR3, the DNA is TGTGCCAGCAGCCAAGATCCCCTAGCGGGGAGCTACGAGCAGTACTTC.

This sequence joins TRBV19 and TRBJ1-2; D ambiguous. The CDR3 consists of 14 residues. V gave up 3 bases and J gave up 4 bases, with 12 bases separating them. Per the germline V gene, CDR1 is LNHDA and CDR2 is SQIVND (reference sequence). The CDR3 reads CASSIAGRSYGYTF. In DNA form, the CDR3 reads TGTGCCAGTAGTATCGCTGGAAGGAGCTATGGCTACACCTTC.

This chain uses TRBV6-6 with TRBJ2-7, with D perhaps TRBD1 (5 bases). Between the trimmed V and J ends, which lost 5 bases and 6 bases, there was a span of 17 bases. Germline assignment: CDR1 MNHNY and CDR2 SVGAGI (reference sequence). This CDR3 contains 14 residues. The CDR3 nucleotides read TGTGCCAGCAGTCAAGAATTCAGGGTACCCGAGCAGTACTTC. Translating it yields CASSQEFRVPEQYF.